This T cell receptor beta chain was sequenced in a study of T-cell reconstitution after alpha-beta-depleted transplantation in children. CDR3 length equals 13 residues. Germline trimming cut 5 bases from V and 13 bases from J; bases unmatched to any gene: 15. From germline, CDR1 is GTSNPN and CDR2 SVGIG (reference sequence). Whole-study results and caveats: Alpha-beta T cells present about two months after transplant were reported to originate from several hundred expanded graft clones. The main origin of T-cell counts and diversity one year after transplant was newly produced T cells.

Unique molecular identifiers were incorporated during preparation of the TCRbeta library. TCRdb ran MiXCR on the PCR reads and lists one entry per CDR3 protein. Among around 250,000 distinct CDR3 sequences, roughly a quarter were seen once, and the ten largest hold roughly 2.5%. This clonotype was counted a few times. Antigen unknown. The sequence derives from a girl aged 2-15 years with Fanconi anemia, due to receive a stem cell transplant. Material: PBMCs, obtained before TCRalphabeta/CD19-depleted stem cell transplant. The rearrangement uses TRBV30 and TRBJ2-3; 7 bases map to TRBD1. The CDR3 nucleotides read TGTGCCTGGGCCTTTTTCGACAGGGCCCCGAAGTATTTT. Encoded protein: CAWAFFDRAPKYF. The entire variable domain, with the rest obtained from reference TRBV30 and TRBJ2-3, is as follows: SQTIHQWPATLVQPVGSPLSLECTVEGTSNPNLYWYRQAAGRGLQLLFYSVGIGQISSEVPQNLSASRPQDRQFILSSKKLLLSDSGFYLCAWAFFDRAPKYFGPGTRLTVL.